These 13 T cell receptor beta chains originate from one sample sequenced in a study of cytomegalovirus exposure and HLA in healthy donors. The primer mix had 60 Vbeta and 13 Jbeta primers. Profiled with immunoSEQ multiplex PCR; TCRdb holds only in-frame clones, not every one. The table has about 140,000 clones, 80% seen once; the top ten hold around 7%. What was sequenced was PBMCs. The origin of the receptors is a man in his forties in good health and CMV-seropositive.

This clone was observed once. The V call is TRBV11-1, the J call TRBJ1-1; 7 bases align to TRBD1. From germline, CDR1 is SGHAT and CDR2 FQDESV (reference sequence). V lost 4 bases, J lost 1 base, and 9 bases stayed unmatched. The CDR3 contains 16 residues. The CDR3 is CASSSLGGATNTEAFF. The CDR3 DNA sequence: TGTGCCAGCAGCTCCCTAGGGGGCGCGACGAACACTGAAGCTTTCTTT.

The chain couples TRBV27 to TRBJ1-6; D is possibly TRBD1 (5 bases). Trimming left V 4 bases short and J 9 bases short, with 13 bases between. CDR3 length equals 14 residues. Germline V gene lookup returns CDR1 MNHEY and CDR2 SMNVEV (reference sequence). The CDR3 protein is CASSWGQVASPLHF. DNA of the CDR3: TGTGCCAGCAGTTGGGGCCAGGTAGCTTCACCCCTCCACTTT.

This clone appeared once. The rearrangement joins TRBV7-9 to TRBJ2-5, with a tentative D call TRBD2 (6 bases). This CDR3 has 16 residues. V lost 2 bases and J lost 4, with 17 bases in between. CDR1 is SEHNR, CDR2 FQNEAQ, per germline (reference sequence). The CDR3 loop reads CASSLSSLARGETQYF. The CDR3 region has the DNA TGTGCCAGCAGCTTATCGTCCCTAGCGCGGGGAGAGACCCAGTACTTC.

This chain joins TRBV27 and TRBJ2-1; the D gene is possibly TRBD1 (6 bases). This CDR3 is 15 amino acids long. Germline assignment: CDR1 MNHEY and CDR2 SMNVEV (reference sequence). Between the trimmed V and J ends, which lost 6 bases and 4 bases, there was a span of 16 bases. CDR3 amino acids: CASRGAGMWYNEQFF. CDR3 bases: TGTGCCAGCAGGGGGGCCGGCATGTGGTACAATGAGCAGTTCTTC.

The rearrangement uses TRBV5-8 and TRBJ1-5; weak D call: TRBD1 (5 bases). Germline V gene sequence: CDR1 SGHTS, CDR2 YDEGEE. V was trimmed by 7 bases and J by 3 bases, leaving 11 bases between them. The CDR3 length is 13 residues. The CDR3 coding sequence is TGTGCCAGCCGCGGGACTCTCAATCAGCCCCAGCATTTT. It encodes CASRGTLNQPQHF.

The rearrangement joins TRBV30 to TRBJ2-2, with 13 positions matching TRBD2. This CDR3 has 19 amino acids. The germline V gene encodes CDR1 GTSNPN and CDR2 SVGIG (reference sequence). Trimming cost V 1 base and J 3 bases; bases outside gene matches: 11. As DNA, the CDR3 is TGTGCCTGGAGTGCCGTGACTAGCGGGAGGTCGGCCGACACCGGGGAGCTGTTTTTT. Translation gives CAWSAVTSGRSADTGELFF.

The V and J genes are TRBV7-2 and TRBJ2-4; tentative D call: TRBD2 (5 bases). The CDR3 spans 16 residues. Germline V gene lookup returns CDR1 SGHTA and CDR2 FQGNSA. The V gene lost 2 bases and the J gene lost 0 bases, with 11 bases spanning the gap. The chain's CDR3 is CASSLRGAGAKNIQYF. The CDR3 bases are TGTGCCAGCAGCTTAAGAGGCGCGGGAGCCAAAAACATTCAGTACTTC.

V usage is TRBV5-1 and J usage is TRBJ2-5; 7 bases fit TRBD2. Trimming took 0 bases from V and 4 from J; bases not matched to a gene: 6. The CDR3 runs 15 residues. The germline CDR1 and CDR2 sequences are SGHRS and YFSETQ. DNA for the CDR3: TGCGCCAGCAGCTTGGCCCCGGGAGGAGGAGAGACCCAGTACTTC. Its translation: CASSLAPGGGETQYF.

This clone showed up just once. The J gene is TRBJ1-2, the V gene TRBV7-2, with D possibly matching TRBD1 (5 bases). This CDR3 has 16 residues. Per the germline V gene, CDR1 is SGHTA and CDR2 is FQGNSA. V dropped 2 bases and J dropped 2 bases, with 15 bases sitting between them. CDR3 bases: TGTGCCAGCAGCTTAACTAAAGCAGGGCCCAACTATGGCTACACCTTC. It yields the protein CASSLTKAGPNYGYTF.

The V and J genes are TRBV6-5 and TRBJ1-1, with D hard to call. Germline-derived CDR1 and CDR2 are MNHEY and SVGAGI. The CDR3 has 15 residues. Trimming took off 0 bases at V and 4 bases at J, with 12 bases between the two ends. The DNA for the CDR3 is TGTGCCAGCAGTTACTCAAATAGCCTGGGCACTGAAGCTTTCTTT. It specifies CASSYSNSLGTEAFF.

Here the CDR3 DNA reads TGTGCCAGCAGCCGAGGCGGGGTGTTGGATTCACCCCTCCACTTT. It is translated as CASSRGGVLDSPLHF. The chain has TRBV7-9 and TRBJ1-6; no clear D gene. V was clipped by 5 bases and J by 8 bases, with 16 bases between them. CDR1 and CDR2 from the germline V gene are SEHNR and FQNEAQ (reference sequence). The CDR3 totals 15 residues. The variable domain in full, with the rest retrieved from reference TRBV7-9 and TRBJ1-6, is DTGVSQNPRHKITKRGQNVTFRCDPISEHNRLYWYRQTLGQGPEFLTYFQNEAQLEKSRLLSDRFSAERPKGSFSTLEIQRTEQGDSAMYLCASSRGGVLDSPLHFGNGTRLTVT.

Here the CDR3 DNA reads TGTGCCAGCACCGACCCCGGCAGGGGGCTTAGGGGCTACACCTTC. This translates into CASTDPGRGLRGYTF. The V gene is TRBV6-5, the J gene TRBJ1-2, with TRBD1 identical over 8 bases. V shed 7 bases, J shed 8 bases, and the junction held 15 bases outside the gene matches. The V gene's germline CDR1 is MNHEY and CDR2 SVGAGI. This CDR3 comprises 15 residues.

The V gene is TRBV10-2, the J gene TRBJ1-4; D remains ambiguous. CDR1 WSHSY and CDR2 SAAADI come from the germline V gene. V dropped 7 bases and J dropped 4 bases, with 13 bases sitting between them. CDR3 length equals 14 residues. The chain's CDR3 is CASMVDWYNEKLFF. The CDR3 DNA sequence: TGCGCCAGCATGGTGGACTGGTATAATGAAAAACTGTTTTTT.